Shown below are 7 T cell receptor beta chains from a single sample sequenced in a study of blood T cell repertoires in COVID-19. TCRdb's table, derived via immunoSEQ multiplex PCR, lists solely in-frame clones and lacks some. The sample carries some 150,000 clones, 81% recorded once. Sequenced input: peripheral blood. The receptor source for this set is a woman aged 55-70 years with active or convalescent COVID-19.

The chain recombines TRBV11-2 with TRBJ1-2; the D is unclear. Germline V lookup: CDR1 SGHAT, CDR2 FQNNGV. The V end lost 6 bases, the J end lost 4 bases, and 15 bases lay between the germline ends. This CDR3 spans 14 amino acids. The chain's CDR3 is CASRPNVSLYGYTF. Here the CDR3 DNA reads TGTGCCAGCAGACCGAACGTGTCACTCTATGGCTACACCTTC. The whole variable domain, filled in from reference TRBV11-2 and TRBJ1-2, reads EAGVAQSPRYKIIEKRQSVAFWCNPISGHATLYWYQQILGQGPKLLIQFQNNGVVDDSQLPKDRFSAERLKGVDSTLKIQPAKLEDSAVYLCASRPNVSLYGYTFGSGTRLTVV.

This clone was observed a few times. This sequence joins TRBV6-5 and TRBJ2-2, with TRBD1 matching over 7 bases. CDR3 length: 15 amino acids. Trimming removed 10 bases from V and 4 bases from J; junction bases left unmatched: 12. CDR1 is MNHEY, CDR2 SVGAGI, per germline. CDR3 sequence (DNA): TGTGCCACTCAAACCGGGACAGATGTCACCGGGGAGCTGTTTTTT. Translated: CATQTGTDVTGELFF.

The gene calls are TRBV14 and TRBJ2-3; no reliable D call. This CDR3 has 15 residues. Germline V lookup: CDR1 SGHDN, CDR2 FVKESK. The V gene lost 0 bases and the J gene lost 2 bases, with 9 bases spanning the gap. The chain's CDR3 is CASSQDVRPTDTQYF. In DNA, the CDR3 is TGTGCCAGCAGCCAAGATGTCCGTCCCACAGATACGCAGTATTTT.

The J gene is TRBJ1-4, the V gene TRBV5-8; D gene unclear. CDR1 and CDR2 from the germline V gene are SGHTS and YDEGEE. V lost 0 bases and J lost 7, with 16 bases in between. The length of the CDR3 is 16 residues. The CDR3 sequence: CASSLVRAAVAEKLFF. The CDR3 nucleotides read TGTGCCAGCAGCTTGGTTAGAGCGGCAGTTGCTGAAAAACTGTTTTTT.

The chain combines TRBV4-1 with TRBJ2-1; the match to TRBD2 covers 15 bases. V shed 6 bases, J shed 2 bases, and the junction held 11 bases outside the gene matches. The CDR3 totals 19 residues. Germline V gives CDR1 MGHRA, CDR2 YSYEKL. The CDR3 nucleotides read TGCGCCAGCAGTCTTTACCGGACTAGCGGGAGGGATACCTACAATGAGCAGTTCTTC. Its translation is CASSLYRTSGRDTYNEQFF.

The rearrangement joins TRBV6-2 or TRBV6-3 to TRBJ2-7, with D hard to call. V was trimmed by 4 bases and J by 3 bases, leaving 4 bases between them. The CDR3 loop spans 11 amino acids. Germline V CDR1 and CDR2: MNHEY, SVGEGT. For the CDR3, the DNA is TGTGCCAGCAGTTCTCGCTACGAGCAGTACTTC. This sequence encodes CASSSRYEQYF.

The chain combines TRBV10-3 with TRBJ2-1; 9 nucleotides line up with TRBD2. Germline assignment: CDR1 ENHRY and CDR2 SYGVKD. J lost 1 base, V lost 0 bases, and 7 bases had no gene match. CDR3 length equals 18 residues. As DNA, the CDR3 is TGTGCCATCAGTGAGTCGGCCACAGCGGGGGGTTCCTACAATGAGCAGTTCTTC. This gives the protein CAISESATAGGSYNEQFF.